The 10 T cell receptor beta chains presented below share a single source sample, sequenced in a study of shared clonotypes between healthy human individuals. Repertoires were generated with immunoSEQ multiplex PCR, while TCRdb's copy carries only in-frame clones and drops some. The table records 850,000 to 1,200,000 clones, approximately 70% of them present only once. Input material: memory CD4+ T cells sorted from blood. Subset denoted: CD45RA-negative fraction. All receptors derive from a man aged 18 to 35 in good health.

The chain carries TRBV11-2 and TRBJ2-7; perhaps TRBD1 as D (6 bases). V was clipped by 1 base and J by 3 bases, with 10 bases between them. The CDR3 sequence is 14 residues long. Germline V gives CDR1 SGHAT, CDR2 FQNNGV. This chain's CDR3 is CASSLAQGGYEQYF. The CDR3 DNA reads as TGTGCCAGCAGCTTAGCGCAAGGGGGCTACGAGCAGTACTTC.

The rearrangement joins TRBV19 to TRBJ1-1; no reliable D call. The CDR3 loop spans 14 amino acids. V was cut by 1 base and J by 0 bases, with 6 bases left in between. From germline, CDR1 is LNHDA and CDR2 SQIVND (reference sequence). The CDR3 DNA sequence: TGTGCCAGTAGTATAGCGGGAATGAACACTGAAGCTTTCTTT. Translation: CASSIAGMNTEAFF.

The chain recombines TRBV5-8 with TRBJ2-1; 8 bases fit TRBD2. Germline V CDR1 and CDR2: SGHTS, YDEGEE. The CDR3 is 14 amino acids. With V trimmed by 2 bases and J by 9 bases, 7 bases remained unmatched. CDR3 bases: TGTGCCAGCAGCTTCAGGACTAGCTCGATTGAGCAGTTCTTC. Translating gives CASSFRTSSIEQFF.

The chain has TRBV6-5 and TRBJ1-2; D gene ambiguous. This CDR3 region has 13 residues. Germline values: CDR1 MNHEY, CDR2 SVGAGI. Trimming stripped 5 bases from V and 3 bases from J, with 10 bases between. CDR3 bases: TGTGCCAGCAGTCCTACGGTGGACTATGGCTACACCTTC. Translated: CASSPTVDYGYTF.

This clone was seen only once. Other DNA variants within this sample encode the same CDR3. The chain combines TRBV5-1 with TRBJ2-3; unclear D gene. Germline CDR1 reads SGHRS; CDR2 reads YFSETQ. V gave up 3 bases and J gave up 6 bases, with 8 bases separating them. This CDR3 region has 12 residues. DNA for the CDR3: TGCGCCAGCAGCTCCACGTCGGATACGCAGTATTTT. This gives the protein CASSSTSDTQYF.

The rearrangement uses TRBV7-2 and TRBJ2-2; no definite D call. The CDR3 covers 13 residues. V shed 5 bases and J shed 6 bases, with 10 bases lying between them. Germline V gene lookup returns CDR1 SGHTA and CDR2 FQGNSA. CDR3 DNA: TGTGCCAGCAGCGCTCAATCCGCCGGGGAGCTGTTTTTT. Protein sequence: CASSAQSAGELFF.

The chain has TRBV5-6 and TRBJ1-5, with TRBD1 identical over 7 bases. The germline V gene encodes CDR1 SGHDT and CDR2 YYEEEE. The CDR3 is 16 residues long. V was clipped by 4 bases and J by 0 bases; unmatched bases: 7. The CDR3 region is CASSVRDSPSNQPQHF. In DNA, the CDR3 is TGTGCCAGCAGCGTACGGGACAGCCCTAGCAATCAGCCCCAGCATTTT.

The rearrangement links TRBV9 to TRBJ2-7; either TRBD1 or TRBD2 may fit D (6 bases each). The CDR3 extends over 15 amino acids. The germline V gene encodes CDR1 SGDLS and CDR2 YYNGEE. The V end was cut by 0 bases, the J end by 3 bases, with 13 bases between. CDR3 in DNA: TGTGCCAGCAGCGTAGAACCAGGGGAGGTCTACGAGCAGTACTTC. Protein product: CASSVEPGEVYEQYF.

This clone was counted many times. The rearrangement links TRBV7-6 to TRBJ1-2; D is perhaps TRBD1 (6 bases). This CDR3 contains 15 residues. The V end was cut by 2 bases, the J end by 2 bases, with 12 bases between. CDR1 is SGHVS, CDR2 FNYEAQ, per germline. In nucleotides, the CDR3 is TGTGCCAGCAGCTTATCCGCGGGGGGCAACTATGGCTACACCTTC. Protein product: CASSLSAGGNYGYTF.

This clone was found a few times. The chain employs TRBV5-1 and TRBJ2-3; D is uncertain. The CDR3 has 12 amino acids. Germline V gene data show CDR1 as SGHRS and CDR2 as YFSETQ. The V gene lost 2 bases and the J gene lost 5 bases, with 6 bases spanning the gap. The DNA of the CDR3 is TGCGCCAGCAGCTTCCGGCAAGATACGCAGTATTTT. Translated: CASSFRQDTQYF.